The entry below gives a single TCR beta chain sequence along with its context. The antigen remains unidentified. The data belong to a study of T cells in Graves' hyperthyroidism and ophthalmopathy. TCR beta CDR3 regions were amplified from RNA transcripts. HTBI primers were used for first-round RT-PCR of the TCR CDR3. One entry per CDR3 protein, called by TCRdb with MiXCR from the multiplex PCR reads. Found here are some 760,000 distinct CDR3 sequences, 12% to 15% of them singletons; the top ten hold approximately 10%. Whole-study results and caveats: Progression to ophthalmopathy was predicted a median of roughly 6.6 months early.

The CDR3 sequence is 16 residues long. V gave up 4 bases and J gave up 0 bases, with 14 bases separating them. Germline V gene data show CDR1 as SGHTA and CDR2 as FQGTGA. This chain joins TRBV7-3 and TRBJ2-3; no firm D call. The source is a woman between 18 and 29 years old with Graves' hyperthyroidism. The sequenced sample consisted of blood. CDR3 loop: CASSSVTSASTDTQYF. CDR3 sequence (DNA): TGTGCCAGCAGCTCGGTGACCTCGGCCAGCACAGATACGCAGTATTTT.